This T cell receptor (beta chain) was retrieved from a study of blood T cell repertoires in COVID-19. Trimming took 6 bases from V and 1 from J, leaving 10 bases between them. From germline, CDR1 is MDHEN and CDR2 SYDVKM. The CDR3 spans 14 residues. The assay was immunoSEQ multiplex PCR, and TCRdb's table has in-frame clones only and misses some. The data show over 150,000 clones, around 87% seen once. The specimen was peripheral blood. This TCR came from a woman over 75 with COVID-19, enrolled during active disease. The chain joins TRBV28 to TRBJ2-1; D might be TRBD2 (5 bases). Here the CDR3 DNA reads TGTGCCAGCAGGGGAGAGGGTTCCTACAATGAGCAGTTCTTC. It codes for CASRGEGSYNEQFF.